Below are 2 T cell receptor beta chains sequenced from a single sample in a study of T cell repertoires in cytomegalovirus infection. TCRdb re-analysed the reads in MiXCR, keeping a single row per CDR3 protein. Here the sample spans some 450,000 distinct CDR3 sequences, under 40% being singletons. The sample was PBMCs. The receptors were gathered from a human donor in good health (CMV status not recorded). Some clones in this sample may be carry-over from other donors' samples.

This clonotype was seen repeatedly, ten times or more. The chain links TRBV12-3 or TRBV12-4 to TRBJ2-5; D possibly matches TRBD1 or TRBD2 (5 bases each). The V end was cut by 2 bases, the J end by 7 bases, with 11 bases between. The CDR3 contains 13 residues. The CDR3 coding sequence is TGTGCCAGCAGTTTACAGGGTGGAGGGACCCAGTACTTC. Encoded protein: CASSLQGGGTQYF.

V and J are TRBV2 and TRBJ2-5; 9 nucleotides match TRBD1. Losses at the gene ends were 3 bases for V and 2 bases for J; bases not matched to a gene: 7. Germline CDR1 and CDR2: SNHLY and FYNNEI. The CDR3 totals 16 residues. The CDR3 protein is CASSDRPGTGQETQYF. The CDR3 region has the DNA TGTGCCAGCAGTGACAGACCCGGGACAGGGCAAGAGACCCAGTACTTC.